The TCR beta chain under discussion was sequenced for a study of cytomegalovirus exposure and HLA in healthy donors. The study, taken as a whole, reports: Common viral pathogens (according to a later analysis) appeared linked to several of the most significant clusters. In vitro data verified three CMV-associated chains as specific for CMV antigens.

A multiplex PCR was run with 60 Vbeta primers and 13 Jbeta primers. The data were produced by immunoSEQ multiplex PCR, yet TCRdb's version contains in-frame clones alone and is incomplete. The table has approximately 180,000 clones, 82% seen once. Points on this clone: The antigen is unknown.

The CDR3 loop spans 15 amino acids. The germline V and J ends were trimmed by 5 bases and 5 bases, with 15 bases remaining between them. Germline loops: CDR1 LNHDA, CDR2 SQIVND (reference sequence). The genes are TRBV19 and TRBJ2-2; the D gene is possibly TRBD2 (6 bases). This TCR derives from a woman under 30 in good health and CMV-seronegative. The sequenced sample was PBMCs. DNA for the CDR3: TGTGCCAGTAGTTGGGACTCCCGGTTAACCGGGGAGCTGTTTTTT. Amino acid sequence: CASSWDSRLTGELFF.